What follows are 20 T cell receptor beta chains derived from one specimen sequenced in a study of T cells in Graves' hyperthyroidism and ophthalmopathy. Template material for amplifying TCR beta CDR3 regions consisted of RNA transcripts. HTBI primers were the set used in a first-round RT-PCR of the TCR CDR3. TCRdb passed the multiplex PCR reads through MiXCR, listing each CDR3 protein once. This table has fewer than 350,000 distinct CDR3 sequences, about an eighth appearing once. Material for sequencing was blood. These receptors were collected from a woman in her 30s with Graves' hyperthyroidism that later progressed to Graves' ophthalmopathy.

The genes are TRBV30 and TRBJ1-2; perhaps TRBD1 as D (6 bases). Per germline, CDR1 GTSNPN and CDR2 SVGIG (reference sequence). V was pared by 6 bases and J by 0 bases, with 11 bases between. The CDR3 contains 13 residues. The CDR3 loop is CACTGQANYGYTF. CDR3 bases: TGTGCCTGTACGGGACAAGCTAACTATGGCTACACCTTC.

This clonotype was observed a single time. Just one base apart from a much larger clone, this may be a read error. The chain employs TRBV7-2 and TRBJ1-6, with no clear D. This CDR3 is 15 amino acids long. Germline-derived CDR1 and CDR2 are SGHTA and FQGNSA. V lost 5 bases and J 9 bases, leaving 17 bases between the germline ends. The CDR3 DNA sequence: TGTGCCAGCAGCAGCCGGGCGGCCGATAGTTCACCCCTCCACTTT. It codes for CASSSRAADSSPLHF.

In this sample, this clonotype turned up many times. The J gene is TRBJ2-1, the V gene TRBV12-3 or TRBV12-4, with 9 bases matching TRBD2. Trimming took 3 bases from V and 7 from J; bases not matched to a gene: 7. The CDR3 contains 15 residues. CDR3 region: CASSLGLAGPNEQFF. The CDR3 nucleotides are TGTGCCAGCAGTTTGGGGCTAGCGGGACCTAATGAGCAGTTCTTC.

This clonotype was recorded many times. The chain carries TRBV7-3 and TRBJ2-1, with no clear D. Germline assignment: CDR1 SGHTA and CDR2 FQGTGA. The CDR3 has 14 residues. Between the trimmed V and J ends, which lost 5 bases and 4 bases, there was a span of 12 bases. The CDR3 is CASSPEARYNEQFF. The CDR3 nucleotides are TGTGCCAGCAGCCCCGAGGCCAGGTACAATGAGCAGTTCTTC.

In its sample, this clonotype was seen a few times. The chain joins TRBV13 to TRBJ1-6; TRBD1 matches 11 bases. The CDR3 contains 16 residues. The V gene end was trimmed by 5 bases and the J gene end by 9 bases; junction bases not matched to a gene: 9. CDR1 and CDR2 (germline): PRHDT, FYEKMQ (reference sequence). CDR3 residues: CASSPDRDRGVSPLHF. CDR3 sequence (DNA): TGTGCCAGCAGCCCTGACCGGGACAGGGGGGTTTCACCCCTCCACTTT.

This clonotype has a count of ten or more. CDR3 sequence: CASRPRLALEQYF. For the CDR3, the DNA is TGTGCCAGCAGGCCGCGGCTAGCACTCGAGCAGTACTTC. V and J are TRBV7-8 and TRBJ2-7, with D possibly TRBD2 on 5 matching bases. V lost 6 bases and J lost 6, with 15 bases in between. The CDR3 consists of 13 residues. Germline-derived CDR1 and CDR2 are SGHVS and FQNEAQ.

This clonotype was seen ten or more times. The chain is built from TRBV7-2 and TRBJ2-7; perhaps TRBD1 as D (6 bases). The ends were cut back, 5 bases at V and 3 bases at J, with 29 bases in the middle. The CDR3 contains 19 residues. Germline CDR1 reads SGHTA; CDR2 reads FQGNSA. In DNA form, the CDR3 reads TGTGCCAGCAGCCTAACCGGGACACGGACCTCCACAATCGGCTACGAGCAGTACTTC. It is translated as CASSLTGTRTSTIGYEQYF.

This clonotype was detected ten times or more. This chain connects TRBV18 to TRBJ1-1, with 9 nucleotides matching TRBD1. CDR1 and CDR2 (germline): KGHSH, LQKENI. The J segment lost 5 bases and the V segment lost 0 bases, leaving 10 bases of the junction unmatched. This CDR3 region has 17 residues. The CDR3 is CASSPPGGDRVFTEAFF. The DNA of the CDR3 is TGTGCCAGCTCACCACCCGGGGGGGACAGGGTTTTTACTGAAGCTTTCTTT. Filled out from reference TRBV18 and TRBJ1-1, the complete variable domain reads NAGVMQNPRHLVRRRGQEARLRCSPMKGHSHVYWYRQLPEEGLKFMVYLQKENIIDESGMPKERFSAEFPKEGPSILRIQQVVRGDSAAYFCASSPPGGDRVFTEAFFGQGTRLTVV.

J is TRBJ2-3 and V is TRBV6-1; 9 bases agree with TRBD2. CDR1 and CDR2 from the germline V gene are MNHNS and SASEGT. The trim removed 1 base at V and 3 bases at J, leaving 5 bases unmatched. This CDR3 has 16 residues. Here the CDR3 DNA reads TGTGCCAGCAGTGAAGTCCCTAGCGGGATTACAGATACGCAGTATTTT. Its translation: CASSEVPSGITDTQYF.

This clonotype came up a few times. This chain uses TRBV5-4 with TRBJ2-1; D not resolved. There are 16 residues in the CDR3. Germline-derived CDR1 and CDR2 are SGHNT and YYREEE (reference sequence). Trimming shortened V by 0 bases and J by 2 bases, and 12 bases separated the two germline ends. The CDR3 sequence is CASSLVSGGPYNEQFF. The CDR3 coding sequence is TGTGCCAGCAGCTTGGTGTCAGGTGGTCCCTACAATGAGCAGTTCTTC.

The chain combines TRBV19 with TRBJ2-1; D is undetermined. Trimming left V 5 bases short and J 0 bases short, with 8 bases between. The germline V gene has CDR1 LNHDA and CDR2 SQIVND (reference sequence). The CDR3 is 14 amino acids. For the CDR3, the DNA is TGTGCCAGTAGTTGGTATGGCTCCTACAATGAGCAGTTCTTC. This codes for CASSWYGSYNEQFF.

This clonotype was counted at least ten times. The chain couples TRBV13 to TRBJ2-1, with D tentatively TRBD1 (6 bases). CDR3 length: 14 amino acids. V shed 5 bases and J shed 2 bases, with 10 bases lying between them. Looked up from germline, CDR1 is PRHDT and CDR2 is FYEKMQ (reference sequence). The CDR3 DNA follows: TGTGCCAGCAGCCTTCAGGGGACCTACAATGAGCAGTTCTTC. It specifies CASSLQGTYNEQFF.

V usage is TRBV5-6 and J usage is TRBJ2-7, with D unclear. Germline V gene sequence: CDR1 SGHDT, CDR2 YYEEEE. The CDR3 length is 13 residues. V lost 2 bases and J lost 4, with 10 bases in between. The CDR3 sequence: CASSLRQKYEQYF. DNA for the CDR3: TGTGCCAGCAGCTTAAGGCAGAAGTACGAGCAGTACTTC.

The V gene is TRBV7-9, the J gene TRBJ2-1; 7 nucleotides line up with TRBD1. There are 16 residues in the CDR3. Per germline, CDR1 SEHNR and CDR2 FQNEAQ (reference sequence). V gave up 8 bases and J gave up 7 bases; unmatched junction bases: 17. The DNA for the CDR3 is TGTGCCAGCTTCCTTAAGAGACAGGGTGCGATGAATGAGCAGTTCTTC. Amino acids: CASFLKRQGAMNEQFF.

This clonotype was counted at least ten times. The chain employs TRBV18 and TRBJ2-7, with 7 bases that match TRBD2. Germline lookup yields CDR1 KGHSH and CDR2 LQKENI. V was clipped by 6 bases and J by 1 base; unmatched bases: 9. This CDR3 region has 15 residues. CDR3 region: CASSPPWEGSYEQYF. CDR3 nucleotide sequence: TGTGCCAGCTCCCCCCCTTGGGAGGGGTCCTACGAGCAGTACTTC.

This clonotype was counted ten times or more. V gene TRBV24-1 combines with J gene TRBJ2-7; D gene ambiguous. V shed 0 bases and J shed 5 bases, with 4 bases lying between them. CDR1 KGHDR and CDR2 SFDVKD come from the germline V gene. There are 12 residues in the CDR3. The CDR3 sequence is CATSDLGNEQYF. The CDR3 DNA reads TGTGCCACCAGTGATTTGGGGAACGAGCAGTACTTC.

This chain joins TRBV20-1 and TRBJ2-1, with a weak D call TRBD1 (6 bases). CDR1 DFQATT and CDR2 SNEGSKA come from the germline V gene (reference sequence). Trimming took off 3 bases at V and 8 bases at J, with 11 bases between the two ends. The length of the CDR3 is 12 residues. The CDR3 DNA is TGCAGTGCTAGCAAAAACAGGGATGAGCAGTTCTTC. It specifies CSASKNRDEQFF.

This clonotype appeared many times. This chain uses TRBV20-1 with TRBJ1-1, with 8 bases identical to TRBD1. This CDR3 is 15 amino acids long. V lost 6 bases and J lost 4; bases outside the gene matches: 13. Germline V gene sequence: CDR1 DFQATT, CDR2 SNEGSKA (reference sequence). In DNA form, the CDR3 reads TGCAGTGCCCTAGACAGGGGCGGTCGAGGCACTGAAGCTTTCTTT. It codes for CSALDRGGRGTEAFF.

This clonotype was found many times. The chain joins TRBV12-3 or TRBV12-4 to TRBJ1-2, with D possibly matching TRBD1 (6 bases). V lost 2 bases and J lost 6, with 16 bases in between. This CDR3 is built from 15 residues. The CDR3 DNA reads TGTGCCAGCAGTTTAAGTAACCCAGGGGATCATGGCTACACCTTC. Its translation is CASSLSNPGDHGYTF.

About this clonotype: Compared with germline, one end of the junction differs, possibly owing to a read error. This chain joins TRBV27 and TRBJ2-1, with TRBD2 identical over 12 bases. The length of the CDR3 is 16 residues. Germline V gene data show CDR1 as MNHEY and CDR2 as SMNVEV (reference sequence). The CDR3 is CASSRWTSGENNKQFF. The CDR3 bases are TGTGCCAGCAGTCGTTGGACTAGCGGGGAGAACAATAAGCAGTTCTTC.